The 27 T cell receptor beta chains listed next were all sequenced from one sample in a study of early T cells in non-severe SARS-CoV-2 infection. Each CDR3 protein gets one entry after TCRdb re-called the 5' RACE reads with MiXCR. Of more than 90,000 distinct CDR3 sequences in the sample, 8% to 13% were seen once. Material for sequencing was whole blood. Receptors were obtained from an adult who was a healthcare worker with PCR-confirmed SARS-CoV-2 infection or an uninfected control (not recorded which).

The chain has TRBV6-1 and TRBJ1-6; tentative D call: TRBD1 (5 bases). Germline CDR1 MNHNS, CDR2 SASEGT. V was clipped by 2 bases and J by 5 bases, with 10 bases between them. The CDR3 consists of 15 residues. DNA of the CDR3: TGTGCCAGCAGTGAATCGACCAGGGATAATTCACCCCTCCACTTT. Its protein is CASSESTRDNSPLHF.

Ten or more counts support this clonotype. The chain couples TRBV27 to TRBJ2-1, with D uncertain. The V and J ends lost 0 bases and 3 bases respectively, with 3 bases between them. The CDR3 sequence is 13 residues long. Germline CDR1 and CDR2: MNHEY and SMNVEV (reference sequence). CDR3 bases: TGTGCCAGCAGTTTATCGCGCTACAATGAGCAGTTCTTC. Protein sequence: CASSLSRYNEQFF.

This rearrangement joins TRBV12-3 or TRBV12-4 to TRBJ2-3; possible D gene TRBD1, 6 bases. This CDR3 spans 16 amino acids. V lost 5 bases, J lost 2 bases, and 17 bases lay in between. The CDR3 loop is CASSPPAGEPTDTQYF. DNA for the CDR3: TGTGCCAGCAGTCCCCCGGCAGGGGAACCCACAGATACGCAGTATTTT.

This clonotype showed up many times. The genes are TRBV28 and TRBJ2-4; TRBD2 matches at 7 bases. With V trimmed by 2 bases and J by 2 bases, 9 bases remained unmatched. Germline V CDR1 and CDR2: MDHEN, SYDVKM. The CDR3 has 17 residues. The CDR3 sequence: CASSLSGGRGTKNIQYF. The CDR3 DNA reads as TGTGCCAGCAGTTTAAGCGGAGGGAGGGGAACCAAAAACATTCAGTACTTC.

The J gene is TRBJ1-1, the V gene TRBV5-1; D unresolved. The CDR3 contains 12 residues. CDR1 and CDR2 (germline): SGHRS, YFSETQ. Trimming removed 4 bases at V and 2 bases at J, with 6 bases between. The CDR3 DNA follows: TGCGCCAGCAGCCGAGACAACACTGAAGCTTTCTTT. Protein: CASSRDNTEAFF.

V is TRBV15 and J is TRBJ2-2; the D call may be TRBD1 or TRBD2 (5 bases each). CDR1 and CDR2 (germline): LNHNV, YYDKDF (reference sequence). The CDR3 contains 17 residues. V was cut by 3 bases and J by 2 bases, with 16 bases left in between. The CDR3 protein is CATSRGTGPRNTGELFF. As DNA, the CDR3 is TGTGCCACCAGCAGGGGGACGGGCCCTCGAAACACCGGGGAGCTGTTTTTT.

This chain links TRBV11-2 with TRBJ1-5, with TRBD1 as a possible D gene (6 bases). V gave up 5 bases and J gave up 4 bases, with 12 bases separating them. CDR3 length equals 14 residues. CDR1 and CDR2 (germline): SGHAT, FQNNGV. The CDR3 spells CASSHGGLNQPQHF. In nucleotides, the CDR3 is TGTGCCAGCAGCCACGGGGGGCTGAATCAGCCCCAGCATTTT.

This sequence joins TRBV20-1 and TRBJ2-7; 7 bases map to TRBD1. Trimming took 0 bases from V and 4 from J; bases not matched to a gene: 9. Germline V gene sequence: CDR1 DFQATT, CDR2 SNEGSKA (reference sequence). This CDR3 has 15 amino acids. In DNA form, the CDR3 reads TGCAGTGCTAGAGATTCACAGGGGAGCTCATACGAGCAGTACTTC. This translates into CSARDSQGSSYEQYF.

The J gene is TRBJ2-1, the V gene TRBV20-1; 7 bases match TRBD2. This CDR3 is 14 amino acids long. J lost 1 base, V lost 6 bases, and 6 bases had no gene match. CDR1 DFQATT and CDR2 SNEGSKA come from the germline V gene (reference sequence). The CDR3 loop is CSAPGLVSYNEQFF. The CDR3 DNA reads as TGCAGTGCCCCCGGACTAGTATCCTACAATGAGCAGTTCTTC.

The chain links TRBV12-3 or TRBV12-4 to TRBJ2-7; 8 nucleotides align to TRBD1. The CDR3 contains 14 residues. After removal of 6 bases from V and 3 bases from J, the junction contained 7 bases not matched to a gene. CDR3 nucleotides: TGTGCCAGCAGCAAGCAGGGGGCTAACTACGAGCAGTACTTC. This gives the protein CASSKQGANYEQYF.

Many counts were recorded for this clonotype. The V and J genes are TRBV12-3 or TRBV12-4 and TRBJ2-1, with a weak D call TRBD2 (6 bases). The ends were cut back, 2 bases at V and 4 bases at J, with 12 bases in the middle. CDR3 length equals 15 residues. The CDR3 nucleotides are TGTGCCAGCAGTTTACAACTAGCAGGATACAATGAGCAGTTCTTC. Translated, it gives CASSLQLAGYNEQFF.

This clonotype was seen a handful of times. The J gene is TRBJ1-4, the V gene TRBV7-2, with D unclear. The CDR3 is 17 amino acids. Germline V gives CDR1 SGHTA, CDR2 FQGNSA. The ends were cut back, 2 bases at V and 5 bases at J, with 18 bases in the middle. This chain's CDR3 is CASSLRAAMRRNEKLFF. CDR3 sequence (DNA): TGTGCCAGCAGCTTAAGGGCGGCTATGAGACGAAATGAAAAACTGTTTTTT.

This chain uses TRBV19 with TRBJ2-2; 10 nucleotides agree with TRBD1. The CDR3 covers 19 residues. Trimming took 5 bases from V and 2 from J; bases not matched to a gene: 14. Germline values: CDR1 LNHDA, CDR2 SQIVND (reference sequence). The CDR3 loop reads CASSFGTGEIAFNTGELFF. DNA for the CDR3: TGTGCCAGTAGTTTCGGGACAGGGGAGATAGCGTTCAACACCGGGGAGCTGTTTTTT. Full variable domain (rest looked up from reference TRBV19 and TRBJ2-2): DGGITQSPKYLFRKEGQNVTLSCEQNLNHDAMYWYRQDPGQGLRLIYYSQIVNDFQKGDIAEGYSVSREKKESFPLTVTSAQKNPTAFYLCASSFGTGEIAFNTGELFFGEGSRLTVL.

This clonotype was observed a few times. The chain recombines TRBV5-1 with TRBJ2-3; 7 nucleotides align to TRBD1. CDR1 is SGHRS and CDR2 is YFSETQ in the germline V gene. V trimming: 6 bases; J trimming: 0 bases; junction bases outside the gene matches: 7. This CDR3 is built from 15 residues. Written as DNA, the CDR3 is TGCGCCAGCACCTTCGACAGGGCTAGCACAGATACGCAGTATTTT. It is translated as CASTFDRASTDTQYF. The full variable domain, with the rest looked up from reference TRBV5-1 and TRBJ2-3, is KAGVTQTPRYLIKTRGQQVTLSCSPISGHRSVSWYQQTPGQGLQFLFEYFSETQRNKGNFPGRFSGRQFSNSRSEMNVSTLELGDSALYLCASTFDRASTDTQYFGPGTRLTVL.

This clonotype was seen more than once but under ten times. J is TRBJ2-1 and V is TRBV15; no clear D. V was pared by 0 bases and J by 6 bases, with 9 bases between. The CDR3 contains 14 residues. Per germline, CDR1 LNHNV and CDR2 YYDKDF (reference sequence). The CDR3: CATSRDPVTNEQFF. DNA of the CDR3: TGTGCCACCAGCAGAGACCCCGTTACCAATGAGCAGTTCTTC. Based on the CDR3 plus reference TRBV15 and TRBJ2-1, the full variable domain is DAMVIQNPRYQVTQFGKPVTLSCSQTLNHNVMYWYQQKSSQAPKLLFHYYDKDFNNEADTPDNFQSRRPNTSFCFLDIRSPGLGDTAMYLCATSRDPVTNEQFFGPGTRLTVL.

There are many counts of this clonotype. The rearrangement links TRBV20-1 to TRBJ2-1, with D uncertain. This CDR3 region has 11 residues. Trimming shortened V by 1 base and J by 7 bases, and 5 bases separated the two germline ends. The V gene's germline CDR1 is DFQATT and CDR2 SNEGSKA (reference sequence). CDR3 protein: CSARGDNEQFF. The CDR3, as DNA: TGCAGTGCTAGAGGAGATAATGAGCAGTTCTTC.

The chain combines TRBV3-1 with TRBJ1-3; D gene uncertain. CDR1 LGHDT and CDR2 YNNKEL come from the germline V gene (reference sequence). CDR3 length: 16 residues. V was trimmed by 4 bases and J by 0 bases, leaving 13 bases between them. CDR3 in amino acids: CASSRSLRASGNTIYF. The CDR3 DNA sequence: TGTGCCAGCAGCCGCAGCCTTAGGGCCTCTGGAAACACCATATATTTT.

The V gene is TRBV6-5, the J gene TRBJ2-1; TRBD1 is a possible D gene (5 bases). The CDR3 totals 13 residues. The ends were cut back, 5 bases at V and 7 bases at J, with 12 bases in the middle. Germline CDR1 is MNHEY and CDR2 is SVGAGI. The CDR3 sequence is CASSTLRDNEQFF. In DNA, the CDR3 is TGTGCCAGCAGTACCCTCAGGGATAATGAGCAGTTCTTC.

The chain uses TRBV5-6 and TRBJ1-1; no clear D. With 4 bases removed from V and 1 base from J, the gap between germline ends came to 11 bases. Germline CDR1 and CDR2: SGHDT and YYEEEE. The CDR3 totals 14 residues. Here the CDR3 reads CASSRDLGNTEAFF. As DNA, the CDR3 is TGTGCCAGCAGCCGTGATTTGGGGAACACTGAAGCTTTCTTT.

This clonotype was picked up a small number of times. This chain uses TRBV4-2 with TRBJ2-1, with TRBD2 identical over 11 bases. The J segment lost 6 bases and the V segment lost 5 bases, leaving 6 bases of the junction unmatched. Germline assignment: CDR1 LGHNA and CDR2 YNFKEQ. This CDR3 is built from 15 residues. For the CDR3, the DNA is TGTGCCAGCAGCGTCTATAGCGGGGGGGCCAATGAGCAGTTCTTC. Translation gives CASSVYSGGANEQFF.

This chain links TRBV5-1 with TRBJ2-1, with TRBD2 identical over 9 bases. Germline V gene data show CDR1 as SGHRS and CDR2 as YFSETQ. The length of the CDR3 is 16 residues. V dropped 4 bases and J dropped 0; count of bases not matched to a gene: 5. CDR3 nucleotide sequence: TGCGCCAGCAGCCCCATTAGCGGGAGCTCCTACAATGAGCAGTTCTTC. Translating it yields CASSPISGSSYNEQFF.

This clonotype was counted many times. The rearrangement joins TRBV5-1 to TRBJ1-2; D not resolved. V lost 4 bases and J lost 5, with 15 bases in between. CDR1 is SGHRS and CDR2 is YFSETQ in the germline V gene. The CDR3 length is 14 residues. As DNA, the CDR3 is TGCGCCAGCAGCCCCATGGACGGATTTTATGGCTACACCTTC. Translating gives CASSPMDGFYGYTF.

This clonotype was counted a few times. CDR3 DNA: TGCAGCGGGAGGAGACTAGCGGGAGAGAGCAATGAGCAGTTCTTC. This codes for CSGRRLAGESNEQFF. This chain links TRBV29-1 with TRBJ2-1; TRBD2 agrees at 12 bases. The CDR3 totals 15 residues. V shed 7 bases and J 6 bases; nucleotides not matched to a gene: 10. Germline V gives CDR1 SQVTM, CDR2 ANQGSEA.

This clonotype was recorded at least ten times. This chain connects TRBV3-1 to TRBJ1-4; D not resolved. With 1 base removed from V and 6 bases from J, the gap between germline ends came to 12 bases. This CDR3 region has 15 residues. CDR1 and CDR2 from the germline V gene are LGHDT and YNNKEL (reference sequence). The CDR3 here is CASSQAPGVDEKLFF. The CDR3 nucleotides read TGTGCCAGCAGCCAAGCCCCCGGGGTGGATGAAAAACTGTTTTTT.

This clonotype was counted only a few times. The V and J genes are TRBV6-6 and TRBJ1-6; D possibly corresponds to TRBD1 (5 bases). Germline V lookup: CDR1 MNHNY, CDR2 SVGAGI (reference sequence). Trimming left V 0 bases short and J 9 bases short, with 9 bases between. The length of the CDR3 is 14 residues. In DNA, the CDR3 is TGTGCCAGCAGTTACTCGGGGGGAGCTTCACCCCTCCACTTT. Residues: CASSYSGGASPLHF.

There are a few counts of this clonotype. This sequence joins TRBV5-1 and TRBJ2-5, with 10 positions matching TRBD2. CDR1 and CDR2 from the germline V gene are SGHRS and YFSETQ. The length of the CDR3 is 14 residues. Trimming took 5 bases from V and 2 from J; bases not matched to a gene: 3. CDR3 residues: CASRTSGKQETQYF. The CDR3 nucleotides are TGCGCCAGCAGAACTAGCGGGAAACAAGAGACCCAGTACTTC.

J is TRBJ1-1 and V is TRBV12-3 or TRBV12-4, with TRBD1 as a possible D gene (6 bases). V lost 4 bases to trimming and J lost 5 bases, with 14 bases between them. This CDR3 region has 14 residues. The CDR3 protein is CASSSGGGGTEAFF. The CDR3 DNA sequence: TGTGCCAGCAGTTCGGGGGGCGGAGGGACTGAAGCTTTCTTT.